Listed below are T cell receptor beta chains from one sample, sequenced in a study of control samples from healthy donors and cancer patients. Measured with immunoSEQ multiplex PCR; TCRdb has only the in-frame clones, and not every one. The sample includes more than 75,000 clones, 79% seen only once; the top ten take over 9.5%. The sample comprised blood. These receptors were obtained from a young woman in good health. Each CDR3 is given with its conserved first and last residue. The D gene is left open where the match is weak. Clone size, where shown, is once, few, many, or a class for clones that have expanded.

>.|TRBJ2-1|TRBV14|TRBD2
TGTGCCAGCAGCCACCTGACTGGCGGGGGGTACAATGAGCAGTTCTTC
CASSHLTGGGYNEQFF
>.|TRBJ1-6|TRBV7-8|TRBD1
TGTGCCAGCAGCCCGAGGGACAGTAAGAATTCACCCCTCCACTTT
CASSPRDSKNSPLHF
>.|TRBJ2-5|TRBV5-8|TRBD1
TGTGCCAGCACCAGGGGACAGTTTCAAGAGACCCAGTACTTC
CASTRGQFQETQYF
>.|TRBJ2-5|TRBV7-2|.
TGTGCCAGCAGCCCCTCTTCCGAGACCCAGTACTTC
CASSPSSETQYF
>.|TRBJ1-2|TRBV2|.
TGTGCCAGCCTATCGGGACCGAAAGGTAGCTATGGCTACACCTTC
CASLSGPKGSYGYTF
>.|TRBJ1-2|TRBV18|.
TGTGCCAGCTCACCGGACAGCCGAAACTATGGCTACACCTTC
CASSPDSRNYGYTF
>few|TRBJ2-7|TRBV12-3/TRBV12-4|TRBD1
TGTGCCAGCAGGGGACAGGGGGAGTACGAGCAGTACTTC
CASRGQGEYEQYF
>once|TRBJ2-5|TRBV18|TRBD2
TGTGCCAGCTCACGCCTAGCGGTACCGAAGGGGGAGACCCAGTACTTC
CASSRLAVPKGETQYF
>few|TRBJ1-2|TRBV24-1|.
TGTGCCTCCCATATCCCTTATGGCTACACCTTC
CASHIPYGYTF
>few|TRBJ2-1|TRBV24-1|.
TGTGCCACCAGTGATTCATCCTACAATGAGCAGTTCTTC
CATSDSSYNEQFF
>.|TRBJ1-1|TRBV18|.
TGTGCCAGCTCCCCAAGGGACGGGGAGGACACTGAAGCTTTCTTT
CASSPRDGEDTEAFF
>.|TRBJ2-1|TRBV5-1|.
TGCGCCAGCAGCTTGGCAGGGCCCGCCTACAATGAGCAGTTCTTC
CASSLAGPAYNEQFF
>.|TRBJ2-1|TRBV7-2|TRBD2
TGTGCCAGCAGCTTTAGCGGGGGGGCATGGGAGCAGTTCTTC
CASSFSGGAWEQFF
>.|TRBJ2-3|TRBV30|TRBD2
TGTGCCTGGAGTTCCCTACTAGCGGGCCACACAGATACGCAGTATTTT
CAWSSLLAGHTDTQYF
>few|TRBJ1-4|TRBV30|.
TGTGCCTGGAGTGTACGACACAATGAAAAACTGTTTTTT
CAWSVRHNEKLFF
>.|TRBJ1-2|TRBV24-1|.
TGTGCCACCAGCCAGGCAGCCGGGGAAGGCTACACCTTC
CATSQAAGEGYTF
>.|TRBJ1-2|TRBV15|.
TGTGCCACCAGCAGAGATGAGGGGAACTATGGCTACACCTTC
CATSRDEGNYGYTF
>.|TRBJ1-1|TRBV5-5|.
TGTGCCAGCAGCTTGTTTGAGGCGGCGTGGATGAACACTGAAGCTTTCTTT
CASSLFEAAWMNTEAFF
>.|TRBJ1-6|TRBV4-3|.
TGCGCCAGCAGCCAAGATGGGGACGGTATTAATTCACCCCTCCACTTT
CASSQDGDGINSPLHF
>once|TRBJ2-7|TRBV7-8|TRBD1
TGTGCCAGCAGCTCCAGGACAGGGTACTCCTACGAGCAGTACTTC
CASSSRTGYSYEQYF
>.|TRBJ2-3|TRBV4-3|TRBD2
TGCGCCAGCAGCCAAGAAGTTCAGCGGGGGCTCTCCACAGATACGCAGTATTTT
CASSQEVQRGLSTDTQYF
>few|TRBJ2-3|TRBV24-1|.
TGTGCCACCAGTGATACCGGGGGCACAGATACGCAGTATTTT
CATSDTGGTDTQYF
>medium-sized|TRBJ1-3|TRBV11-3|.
TGTGCCAGCAGCTCGGGCAGCGGAAACACCATATATTTT
CASSSGSGNTIYF
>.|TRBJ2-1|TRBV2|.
TGTGCCAGCACCTTGAACAGGGCCAATGAGCAGTTCTTC
CASTLNRANEQFF
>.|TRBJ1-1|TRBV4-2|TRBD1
TGTGCCAGCAGCCAAGAAGGGAGTACAGGGGGCACTGAAGCTTTCTTT
CASSQEGSTGGTEAFF
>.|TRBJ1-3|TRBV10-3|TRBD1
TGTGCCATCAGGGGAAACCTTGGGACAGCCTCTGGAAACACCATATATTTT
CAIRGNLGTASGNTIYF
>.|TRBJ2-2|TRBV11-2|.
TGTGCCAGCAGCTTAGATCGGAGGGCTTGGACCGGGGAGCTGTTTTTT
CASSLDRRAWTGELFF
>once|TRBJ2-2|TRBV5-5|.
TGTGCCAGCAGCTTGGGAGCGCAGGGAGGGGAGCTGTTTTTT
CASSLGAQGGELFF
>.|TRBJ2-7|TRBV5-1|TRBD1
TGCGCCAGCAGCGTACCGGGACAGGGGGCAAGGGAGCAGTACTTC
CASSVPGQGAREQYF
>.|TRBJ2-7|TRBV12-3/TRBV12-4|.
TGTGCCAGCAGTTCCCCGGACACCTACGAGCAGTACTTC
CASSSPDTYEQYF
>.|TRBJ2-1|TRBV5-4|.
TGTGCCAGCAGCTTTCAGGGCGGGAACTCCTACAATGAGCAGTTCTTC
CASSFQGGNSYNEQFF